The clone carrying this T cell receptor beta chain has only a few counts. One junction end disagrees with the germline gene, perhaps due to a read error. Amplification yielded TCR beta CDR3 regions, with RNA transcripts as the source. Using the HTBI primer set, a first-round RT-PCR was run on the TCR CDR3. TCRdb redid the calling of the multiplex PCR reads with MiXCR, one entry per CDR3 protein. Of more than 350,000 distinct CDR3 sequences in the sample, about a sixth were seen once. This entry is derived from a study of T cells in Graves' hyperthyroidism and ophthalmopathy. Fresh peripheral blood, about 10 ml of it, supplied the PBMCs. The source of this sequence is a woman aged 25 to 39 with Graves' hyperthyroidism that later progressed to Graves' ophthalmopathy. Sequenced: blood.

The CDR3 region has the DNA TGTGCTAGCAGCTTAGGCCCCAAGGGACACCACAATGAGCAGTTCTTC. This codes for CASSLGPKGHHNEQFF. The rearrangement links TRBV7-7 to TRBJ2-1; TRBD1 is a possible D gene (6 bases). The CDR3 is 16 amino acids. The germline gives CDR1 SSHAT, CDR2 FNYEAQ (reference sequence).